This TCR beta chain came from a study of T cell changes during pregnancy in multiple sclerosis. This CDR3 spans 20 amino acids. Germline loops: CDR1 LNHNV, CDR2 YYDKDF (reference sequence). With V trimmed by 3 bases and J by 7 bases, 20 bases remained unmatched. The table came from immunoSEQ multiplex PCR; TCRdb's copy has only in-frame clones and leaves some out. The repertoire holds tens of thousands of clones, with 80% to 95% as singletons. This specimen was CD4+ T cells from peripheral blood mononuclear cells, taken before pregnancy. The chain carries TRBV15 and TRBJ2-3; 12 bases align to TRBD2. The TCR was taken from a female donor with multiple sclerosis, enrolled in a pregnancy study. CDR3 nucleotides: TGTGCCACCAGCAGGGGCGGCGGCGGGCTAGCGGGAGGGAGAGGAAATACGCAGTATTTT. It codes for CATSRGGGGLAGGRGNTQYF.